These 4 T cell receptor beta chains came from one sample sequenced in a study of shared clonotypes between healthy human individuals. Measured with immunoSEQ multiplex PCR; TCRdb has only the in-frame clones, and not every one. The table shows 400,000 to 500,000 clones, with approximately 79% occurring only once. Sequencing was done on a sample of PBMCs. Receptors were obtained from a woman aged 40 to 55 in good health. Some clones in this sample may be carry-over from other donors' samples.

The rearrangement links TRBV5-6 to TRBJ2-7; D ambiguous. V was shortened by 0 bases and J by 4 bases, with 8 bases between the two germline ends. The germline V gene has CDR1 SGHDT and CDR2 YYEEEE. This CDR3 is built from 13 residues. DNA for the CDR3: TGTGCCAGCAGCTTGGTTTCGGGTTACGAGCAGTACTTC. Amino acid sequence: CASSLVSGYEQYF.

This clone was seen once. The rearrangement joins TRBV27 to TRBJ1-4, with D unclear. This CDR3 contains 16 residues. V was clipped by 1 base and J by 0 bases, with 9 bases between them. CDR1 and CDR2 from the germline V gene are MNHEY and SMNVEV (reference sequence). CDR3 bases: TGTGCCAGCAGTTTATACAACAGACCAACTAATGAAAAACTGTTTTTT. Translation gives CASSLYNRPTNEKLFF.

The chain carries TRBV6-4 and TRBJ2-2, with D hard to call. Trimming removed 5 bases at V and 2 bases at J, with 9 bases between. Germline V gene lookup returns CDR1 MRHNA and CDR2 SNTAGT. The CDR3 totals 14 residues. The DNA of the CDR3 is TGTGCCAGCAGTCGGCTAGTTAACACCGGGGAGCTGTTTTTT. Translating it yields CASSRLVNTGELFF.

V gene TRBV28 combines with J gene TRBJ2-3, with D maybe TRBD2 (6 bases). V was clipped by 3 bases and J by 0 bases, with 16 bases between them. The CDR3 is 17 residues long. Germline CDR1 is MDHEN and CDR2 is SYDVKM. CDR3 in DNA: TGTGCCAGCAGTTTTTCGTGGGAGGACGTGAGCACAGATACGCAGTATTTT. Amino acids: CASSFSWEDVSTDTQYF.